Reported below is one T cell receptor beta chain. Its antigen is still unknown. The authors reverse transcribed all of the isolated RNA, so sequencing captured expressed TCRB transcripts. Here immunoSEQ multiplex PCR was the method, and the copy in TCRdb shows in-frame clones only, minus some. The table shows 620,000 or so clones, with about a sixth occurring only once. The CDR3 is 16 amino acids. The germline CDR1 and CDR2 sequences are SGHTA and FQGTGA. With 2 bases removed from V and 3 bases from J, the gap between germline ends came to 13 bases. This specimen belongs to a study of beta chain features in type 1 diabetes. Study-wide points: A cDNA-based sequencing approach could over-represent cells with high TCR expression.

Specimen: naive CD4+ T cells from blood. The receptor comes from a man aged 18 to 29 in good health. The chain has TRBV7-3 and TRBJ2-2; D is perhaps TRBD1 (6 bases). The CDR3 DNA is TGTGCCAGCAGCTTATATAAGACAGGAGACACCGGGGAGCTGTTTTTT. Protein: CASSLYKTGDTGELFF.